A single sample gave rise to the 28 T cell receptor beta chains below, sequenced in a study of blood T cell repertoires in COVID-19. Clones were read by immunoSEQ multiplex PCR, and TCRdb kept only the in-frame ones, dropping some. The data contain about 200,000 clones, roughly 87% of them singletons. The source material was peripheral blood. All receptors derive from a woman in her sixties with COVID-19, enrolled during active disease.

This clone showed up just once. This chain links TRBV6-2 or TRBV6-3 with TRBJ1-6, with D possibly being TRBD1 (6 bases). The ends were cut back, 4 bases at V and 7 bases at J, with 17 bases in the middle. The CDR3 is 16 residues long. The germline gives CDR1 MNHEY, CDR2 SVGEGT. CDR3 loop: CASSFLSGQENSPLHF. CDR3 coding DNA: TGTGCCAGCAGTTTTCTATCGGGACAAGAAAATTCACCCCTCCACTTT.

The CDR3, as DNA: TGTGCCAGCAGCGTAAGGGGTGCTAATAATTCACCCCTCCACTTT. Translating it yields CASSVRGANNSPLHF. The genes are TRBV9 and TRBJ1-6, with TRBD1 as a possible D gene (5 bases). The CDR3 contains 15 residues. CDR1 is SGDLS, CDR2 YYNGEE, per germline. Trimming pared 1 base from V and 5 bases from J, leaving 10 bases between.

This clone has only a few counts. V and J are TRBV7-3 and TRBJ2-2, with TRBD2 as a possible D gene (5 bases). This CDR3 has 15 amino acids. Trimming took off 1 base at V and 7 bases at J, with 13 bases between the two ends. The germline CDR1 and CDR2 sequences are SGHTA and FQGTGA. DNA for the CDR3: TGTGCCAGCAGCTTAAGTCCCTCCGGGAACGGGGAGCTGTTTTTT. Residues: CASSLSPSGNGELFF.

The V gene is TRBV11-2, the J gene TRBJ2-3, with TRBD2 identical over 10 bases. The CDR3 is 15 residues long. Germline lookup yields CDR1 SGHAT and CDR2 FQNNGV. The V gene end was trimmed by 5 bases and the J gene end by 1 base; junction bases not matched to a gene: 3. The CDR3 region has the DNA TGTGCCAGCAGCATAGCGGGGGGTGGCACAGATACGCAGTATTTT. Translation gives CASSIAGGGTDTQYF.

V usage is TRBV7-2 and J usage is TRBJ2-7, with TRBD2 matching over 8 bases. The V segment lost 3 bases and the J segment 5 bases; nucleotides outside the gene matches: 3. The CDR3 runs 13 residues. CDR1 is SGHTA, CDR2 FQGNSA, per germline. The CDR3: CASSLGGGNEQYF. The CDR3 DNA reads as TGTGCCAGCAGCTTGGGCGGGGGGAACGAGCAGTACTTC.

V and J are TRBV19 and TRBJ1-2; 12 bases fit TRBD1. V was pared by 8 bases and J by 4 bases, with 14 bases of the junction left unmatched. The CDR3 has 17 residues. CDR1 LNHDA and CDR2 SQIVND come from the germline V gene (reference sequence). CDR3 region: CASAPFGGTGGTYGYTF. In nucleotides, the CDR3 is TGTGCCAGTGCCCCCTTTGGGGGGACAGGGGGCACCTATGGCTACACCTTC. Using reference TRBV19 and TRBJ1-2 for the parts outside the CDR3, the full variable domain is DGGITQSPKYLFRKEGQNVTLSCEQNLNHDAMYWYRQDPGQGLRLIYYSQIVNDFQKGDIAEGYSVSREKKESFPLTVTSAQKNPTAFYLCASAPFGGTGGTYGYTFGSGTRLTVV.

The V gene is TRBV4-2, the J gene TRBJ2-5; no definite D call. Germline CDR1 LGHNA, CDR2 YNFKEQ. This CDR3 is built from 14 residues. The germline V and J ends were trimmed by 1 base and 0 bases, with 6 bases remaining between them. The CDR3 region has the DNA TGTGCCAGCAGCCAAGGAGAATACCAAGAGACCCAGTACTTC. As protein: CASSQGEYQETQYF.

The rearrangement links TRBV7-9 to TRBJ2-7; D is unresolved. V lost 2 bases and J 2 bases, leaving 10 bases between the germline ends. The CDR3 contains 14 residues. The germline gives CDR1 SEHNR, CDR2 FQNEAQ (reference sequence). The CDR3 protein is CASSLHSYPYEQYV. The CDR3 bases are TGTGCCAGCAGCTTACACAGCTACCCCTACGAGCAGTACGTC.

This chain joins TRBV28 and TRBJ2-1; D perhaps matches TRBD2 (6 bases). This CDR3 contains 17 residues. V lost 5 bases to trimming and J lost 4 bases, with 21 bases between them. Looked up from germline, CDR1 is MDHEN and CDR2 is SYDVKM. CDR3 sequence reads: CASSPSRMSGFYNEQFF. CDR3 sequence (DNA): TGTGCCAGCAGTCCAAGCCGGATGAGCGGGTTTTACAATGAGCAGTTCTTC.

V and J are TRBV6-5 and TRBJ1-2; the match to TRBD1 covers 9 bases. The CDR3 runs 15 residues. Losses at the gene ends were 2 bases for V and 8 bases for J; bases not matched to a gene: 9. Germline CDR1 is MNHEY and CDR2 is SVGAGI. In DNA, the CDR3 is TGTGCCAGCAGTTACCGGGACAGGGATTTAAAGGGCTACACCTTC. Amino acids: CASSYRDRDLKGYTF.

V gene TRBV7-9 combines with J gene TRBJ2-7; TRBD1 matches 7 bases. The CDR3 spans 14 residues. Trimming removed 0 bases from V and 3 bases from J; junction bases left unmatched: 2. Germline V gene sequence: CDR1 SEHNR, CDR2 FQNEAQ (reference sequence). CDR3 residues: CASSLAGTVYEQYF. The CDR3 coding sequence is TGTGCCAGCAGCTTAGCCGGGACAGTCTACGAGCAGTACTTC.

This chain joins TRBV19 and TRBJ1-5; the D gene is possibly TRBD1 (6 bases). Germline loops: CDR1 LNHDA, CDR2 SQIVND (reference sequence). This CDR3 has 14 residues. Trimming cost V 8 bases and J 1 base, with 12 bases left between them. CDR3 loop: CASGEGVSNQPQHF. The CDR3 DNA is TGTGCCAGTGGGGAGGGGGTCAGCAATCAGCCCCAGCATTTT. Looking up the rest from reference TRBV19 and TRBJ1-5 gives the full variable domain: DGGITQSPKYLFRKEGQNVTLSCEQNLNHDAMYWYRQDPGQGLRLIYYSQIVNDFQKGDIAEGYSVSREKKESFPLTVTSAQKNPTAFYLCASGEGVSNQPQHFGDGTRLSIL.

The V gene is TRBV19, the J gene TRBJ2-7, with D perhaps matching TRBD1 (6 bases). This CDR3 is 15 amino acids long. Germline V gives CDR1 LNHDA, CDR2 SQIVND (reference sequence). Trimming took off 5 bases at V and 0 bases at J, with 14 bases between the two ends. The DNA for the CDR3 is TGTGCCAGTAGTTTCCCCGGGACACCCTCCTACGAGCAGTACTTC. Amino acid sequence: CASSFPGTPSYEQYF. Together with reference TRBV19 and TRBJ2-7, the CDR3 gives the full variable domain: DGGITQSPKYLFRKEGQNVTLSCEQNLNHDAMYWYRQDPGQGLRLIYYSQIVNDFQKGDIAEGYSVSREKKESFPLTVTSAQKNPTAFYLCASSFPGTPSYEQYFGPGTRLTVT.

This chain uses TRBV3-1 (or the pseudogene TRBV3-2) with TRBJ1-4; D remains unclear. The CDR3 is 12 amino acids. Germline V gene data show CDR1 as LGHDT and CDR2 as YNNKEL (reference sequence). Trimming removed 3 bases at V and 3 bases at J, with 2 bases between. DNA of the CDR3: TGTGCCAGCAGCCACGCTAATGAAAAACTGTTTTTT. Its translation: CASSHANEKLFF.

The chain carries TRBV7-9 and TRBJ2-7; 9 bases fit TRBD1. V lost 4 bases and J lost 0; bases outside the gene matches: 13. The CDR3 length is 18 residues. Germline CDR1 is SEHNR and CDR2 is FQNEAQ (reference sequence). The CDR3 here is CASSSSYSRDRDSYEQYF. The CDR3 coding sequence is TGTGCCAGCAGCTCTAGCTACTCCCGGGACAGGGACTCCTACGAGCAGTACTTC.

This chain links TRBV11-2 with TRBJ1-2; D gene unclear. Germline V gene lookup returns CDR1 SGHAT and CDR2 FQNNGV. Between the trimmed V and J ends, which lost 5 bases and 1 base, there was a span of 5 bases. This CDR3 has 12 residues. As DNA, the CDR3 is TGTGCCAGCAGCCCTTATAACTATGGCTACACCTTC. Translating gives CASSPYNYGYTF.

The chain links TRBV6-5 to TRBJ1-5, with 10 bases aligning to TRBD1. Germline CDR1 MNHEY, CDR2 SVGAGI. CDR3 length: 15 amino acids. V was clipped by 5 bases and J by 5 bases; unmatched bases: 6. In DNA form, the CDR3 reads TGTGCCAGCAGTCCCGGGACAGGGGTCGATCAGCCCCAGCATTTT. Protein sequence: CASSPGTGVDQPQHF.

V gene TRBV5-1 combines with J gene TRBJ1-1, with D tentatively TRBD1 (5 bases). The CDR3 is made up of 15 amino acids. Germline V gene sequence: CDR1 SGHRS, CDR2 YFSETQ. Trimming removed 1 base from V and 1 base from J, with 11 bases in between. Here the CDR3 reads CASSLRQGGNTEAFF. Here the CDR3 DNA reads TGCGCCAGCAGCTTGCGGCAGGGAGGGAACACTGAAGCTTTCTTT.

The genes are TRBV5-1 and TRBJ2-6; D ambiguous. Germline V gives CDR1 SGHRS, CDR2 YFSETQ. With 6 bases removed from V and 0 bases from J, the gap between germline ends came to 10 bases. This CDR3 spans 15 amino acids. CDR3 sequence reads: CASTNSLSGANVLTF. The CDR3 DNA reads as TGCGCCAGCACTAACAGCCTCTCTGGGGCCAACGTCCTGACTTTC. Using reference TRBV5-1 and TRBJ2-6 for the parts outside the CDR3, the full variable domain is KAGVTQTPRYLIKTRGQQVTLSCSPISGHRSVSWYQQTPGQGLQFLFEYFSETQRNKGNFPGRFSGRQFSNSRSEMNVSTLELGDSALYLCASTNSLSGANVLTFGAGSRLTVL.

The J gene is TRBJ1-5, the V gene TRBV28; D is undetermined. Trimming removed 5 bases from V and 3 bases from J, with 14 bases in between. Germline V lookup: CDR1 MDHEN, CDR2 SYDVKM. The CDR3 consists of 15 residues. CDR3 protein: CASSPIGENNQPQHF. The CDR3, as DNA: TGTGCCAGCAGTCCAATCGGGGAAAACAATCAGCCCCAGCATTTT. Full variable domain (outside the CDR3, taken from reference TRBV28 and TRBJ1-5): DVKVTQSSRYLVKRTGEKVFLECVQDMDHENMFWYRQDPGLGLRLIYFSYDVKMKEKGDIPEGYSVSREKKERFSLILESASTNQTSMYLCASSPIGENNQPQHFGDGTRLSIL.

The rearrangement uses TRBV2 and TRBJ2-2; D might be TRBD2 (5 bases). The CDR3 is 15 residues long. V lost 3 bases to trimming and J lost 0 bases, with 8 bases between them. CDR1 and CDR2 from the germline V gene are SNHLY and FYNNEI. Here the CDR3 DNA reads TGTGCCAGCAGTGAGCTGGACTCGAACACCGGGGAGCTGTTTTTT. Translating gives CASSELDSNTGELFF.

The gene calls are TRBV5-1 and TRBJ2-2; 12 positions match TRBD1. Germline values: CDR1 SGHRS, CDR2 YFSETQ. The CDR3 length is 16 residues. V shed 0 bases, J shed 6 bases, and the junction held 3 bases outside the gene matches. The CDR3, as DNA: TGCGCCAGCAGCTTGGTGGGACAGGGGGCACCCGGGGAGCTGTTTTTT. It is translated as CASSLVGQGAPGELFF.

The chain recombines TRBV19 with TRBJ1-1, with D hard to call. The CDR3 is made up of 14 amino acids. Germline CDR1 reads LNHDA; CDR2 reads SQIVND (reference sequence). The V gene lost 7 bases and the J gene lost 1 base, with 13 bases spanning the gap. In nucleotides, the CDR3 is TGTGCCAGTAAGAACTTCGGTGAGAACACTGAAGCTTTCTTT. This sequence encodes CASKNFGENTEAFF.

The V and J genes are TRBV5-4 and TRBJ1-2; tentatively, D is TRBD1 (5 bases). CDR3 length: 15 amino acids. Germline V gene sequence: CDR1 SGHNT, CDR2 YYREEE (reference sequence). V lost 4 bases and J lost 12, with 25 bases in between. The CDR3 region is CASSPWRGQEGPNTF. CDR3 nucleotide sequence: TGTGCCAGCAGCCCATGGAGGGGCCAAGAGGGCCCTAACACCTTC.

This clone was seen only a few times. The chain has TRBV6-5 and TRBJ1-5; no clear D gene. Per the germline V gene, CDR1 is MNHEY and CDR2 is SVGAGI. The length of the CDR3 is 11 residues. The V and J ends lost 6 bases and 9 bases respectively, with 9 bases between them. CDR3 in DNA: TGTGCCAGCAGCCAGGCACGGCCCCAGCATTTT. Protein sequence: CASSQARPQHF.

The gene calls are TRBV7-8 and TRBJ2-1; TRBD2 agrees at 12 bases. This CDR3 contains 16 residues. Germline assignment: CDR1 SGHVS and CDR2 FQNEAQ. Trimming at V came to 0 bases and at J to 9 bases, leaving 6 bases not matched to a gene. Here the CDR3 reads CASSLALAGGPGEQFF. CDR3 DNA: TGTGCCAGCAGCTTAGCCCTAGCGGGAGGGCCGGGTGAGCAGTTCTTC.

This clone was seen at least ten times. The chain carries TRBV6-5 and TRBJ2-1, with TRBD1 matching over 7 bases. The germline CDR1 and CDR2 sequences are MNHEY and SVGAGI. This CDR3 spans 15 amino acids. J gave up 9 bases and V 0 bases, and 8 bases lay outside the gene matches. CDR3: CASSYSRGQGSEQFF. CDR3 nucleotide sequence: TGTGCCAGCAGTTACTCGAGGGGGCAGGGTAGTGAGCAGTTCTTC.

This clone appeared a single time. The chain joins TRBV27 to TRBJ1-6; D is possibly TRBD1 (5 bases). There are 14 residues in the CDR3. Trimming pared 3 bases from V and 7 bases from J, leaving 10 bases between. Germline values: CDR1 MNHEY, CDR2 SMNVEV (reference sequence). The CDR3 sequence is CASSLGPENSPLHF. DNA of the CDR3: TGTGCCAGCAGTTTGGGGCCGGAGAATTCACCCCTCCACTTT.